The text below deals with one TCR beta chain. The PCR was carried out with 60 Vbeta primers and 13 Jbeta primers. Data came from immunoSEQ multiplex PCR; TCRdb stores just in-frame clones and leaves some out. The sample has about 200,000 clones, roughly 80% seen once. These data originate in a study of cytomegalovirus exposure and HLA in healthy donors. Input material: PBMCs. The TCR originated in a man over 45 in good health and CMV-seronegative.

The CDR3: CASSVAPGVNTEAFF. The CDR3 region has the DNA TGTGCCAGCAGCGTAGCTCCAGGTGTGAACACTGAAGCTTTCTTT. The J gene is TRBJ1-1, the V gene TRBV9, with D unclear. CDR1 SGDLS and CDR2 YYNGEE come from the germline V gene. The CDR3 is made up of 15 amino acids. The V and J ends lost 0 bases and 0 bases respectively, with 9 bases between them.